Sequencing of this T cell receptor beta chain was carried out in a study of cytomegalovirus exposure and HLA in healthy donors. Study as a whole: One earlier analysis, a look at 150 million to 200 million T cells, found 100 million to 130 million unique TCR beta sequences.

The V end lost 4 bases, the J end lost 5 bases, and 16 bases lay between the germline ends. Germline lookup yields CDR1 MGHDK and CDR2 SYGVNS. This CDR3 comprises 15 residues. Study conclusions and caveats: The authors later linked a missense DCLRE1C variant to TCR beta V- and J-gene trimming. It was confirmed in vitro that three of the CMV-associated chains were specific for CMV antigens.

A multiplex PCR was run with 60 Vbeta primers and 13 Jbeta primers. Profiling relied on immunoSEQ multiplex PCR, and the TCRdb table lists in-frame clones only, not all of them. Of about 140,000 clones listed, over 75% are singletons. This clone showed up just a few times. Its target is unknown. The V and J genes are TRBV25-1 and TRBJ2-3; D perhaps matches TRBD2 (6 bases). Sequencing was performed on PBMCs. The TCR sequence derives from a woman in her 40s in good health and CMV-seronegative. The CDR3 nucleotides read TGTGCCAGCAGTGCTCCAGGGAGGCTGGGAGATACGCAGTATTTT. Amino acids: CASSAPGRLGDTQYF.